The TCR beta chain described here comes from a study of cytomegalovirus exposure and HLA in healthy donors. PCR employed 60 Vbeta and 13 Jbeta primers. Repertoires were generated with immunoSEQ multiplex PCR, while TCRdb's copy carries only in-frame clones and drops some. The sample has approximately 120,000 clones; about two thirds are singletons. Trimming pared 2 bases from V and 5 bases from J, leaving 13 bases between. This CDR3 contains 15 residues. The germline CDR1 and CDR2 sequences are LGHNA and YNFKEQ. The chain carries TRBV4-2 and TRBJ2-1, with no clear D. The TCR originated in a man aged 25-45 years in good health and CMV-seronegative. The sequencing input was PBMCs. The CDR3 is CASSQRPAEDNEQFF. In nucleotides, the CDR3 is TGTGCCAGCAGCCAACGTCCGGCTGAGGACAATGAGCAGTTCTTC.